Listed below are T cell receptor beta chains from one sample, sequenced in a study of T cell changes during pregnancy in multiple sclerosis. TCRdb's copy holds only in-frame clones and misses some; the assay was immunoSEQ multiplex PCR. The profile covers 50,000 or so clones, with approximately 91% appearing a single time and 0.27% taken by the ten largest. This material consisted of CD4+ T cells from peripheral blood mononuclear cells, taken in the second trimester of pregnancy. The receptors stem from a female donor with multiple sclerosis, enrolled in a pregnancy study. The CDR3 runs from the conserved cysteine through the conserved F or W. D genes are given only for firm matches. Clone size is given for some rows only: seen once, a few or many times, or a class if the clone is expanded.

CSVLSGAEKLFF TGCAGCGTTCTATCAGGGGCTGAAAAACTGTTTTTT TRBJ1-4 - TRBV29-1 -
CASSEVPGAGGTGSPLHF TGTGCCAGCAGTGAAGTACCCGGGGCAGGGGGGACGGGTTCACCCCTCCACTTT TRBJ1-6 - TRBV6-1 TRBD1
CASSFGRGGEKLFF TGTGCCAGCAGCTTTGGCAGGGGTGGTGAAAAACTGTTTTTT TRBJ1-4 - TRBV7-2 -
CASSKQGPIPNSGYTF TGTGCCAGCAGTAAACAGGGGCCGATCCCAAACTCTGGCTACACCTTC TRBJ1-2 - TRBV27 TRBD1
CAINEGGGTDTQYF TGTGCCATCAATGAGGGCGGGGGGACAGATACGCAGTATTTT TRBJ2-3 - TRBV10-3 TRBD2
CASSRTSGGAYNEQFF TGTGCCAGCAGCCGGACTAGCGGGGGGGCCTACAATGAGCAGTTCTTC TRBJ2-1 - TRBV5-4 TRBD2
CASSFQGAASGNTIYF TGTGCCAGCAGCTTTCAGGGGGCGGCCTCTGGAAACACCATATATTTT TRBJ1-3 - TRBV5-4 TRBD1
CASSPQLANYNEQFF TGCGCCAGCAGCCCACAATTAGCGAACTACAATGAGCAGTTCTTC TRBJ2-1 - TRBV10-2 -
CAISESVLAGPTSYEQYF TGTGCCATCAGTGAGTCGGTTTTAGCCGGACCCACTAGCTACGAGCAGTACTTC TRBJ2-7 - TRBV10-3 -
CASSLGSQVYGYTF TGTGCCAGCAGCTTAGGATCTCAGGTCTATGGCTACACCTTC TRBJ1-2 once TRBV11-2 -
CASSYLDRSQETQYF TGTGCCAGCAGTTACTTGGACAGATCCCAAGAGACCCAGTACTTC TRBJ2-5 - TRBV6-6 -
CASSSRQGMNTEAFF TGTGCCAGCAGTTCCAGACAGGGAATGAACACTGAAGCTTTCTTT TRBJ1-1 - TRBV2 TRBD1
CASTWGGMDTEAFF TGTGCCAGCACCTGGGGGGGGATGGACACTGAAGCTTTCTTT TRBJ1-1 few TRBV28 -
CASRDTGAGNTIYF TGTGCCAGCAGGGATACAGGGGCCGGAAACACCATATATTTT TRBJ1-3 - TRBV6-5 TRBD1
CASRVSLAGGYEQYF TGTGCCAGCAGGGTCTCTCTAGCGGGGGGGTACGAGCAGTACTTC TRBJ2-7 - TRBV6-5 TRBD2
CASSQGSSQPQHF TGTGCCAGCAGTCAGGGTTCGAGTCAGCCCCAGCATTTT TRBJ1-5 - TRBV9 -
CASTRQGRGTDTQYF TGTGCCAGCACACGACAGGGCCGGGGCACAGATACGCAGTATTTT TRBJ2-3 - TRBV27 TRBD1
CASSLELGSGYTF TGTGCCAGCAGCTTAGAATTGGGCAGTGGCTACACCTTC TRBJ1-2 - TRBV7-2 -
CASSLGSTAGNTIYF TGCGCCAGCAGCTTGGGTTCGACAGCTGGAAACACCATATATTTT TRBJ1-3 - TRBV5-1 -
CASSVVQNLEAFF TGTGCCAGCAGTGTGGTCCAGAACCTTGAAGCTTTCTTT TRBJ1-1 once TRBV6-1 -
CASSPGIGEQYF TGTGCCAGCAGTCCGGGTATAGGCGAGCAGTACTTC TRBJ2-7 - TRBV6-5 -
CASSEGDDYNSPLHF TGTGCCAGCAGTGAGGGAGATGATTATAATTCACCCCTCCACTTT TRBJ1-6 - TRBV25-1 -
CSVADRGPYGYTF TGCAGCGTTGCGGACAGGGGACCGTATGGCTACACCTTC TRBJ1-2 once TRBV29-1 TRBD1
CASSLGQGHYEQYF TGCGCCAGCAGCTTGGGACAGGGGCACTACGAGCAGTACTTC TRBJ2-7 - TRBV5-1 TRBD1
CASSLAGVSGELFF TGTGCCAGCAGCTTAGCGGGAGTTAGCGGGGAGCTGTTTTTT TRBJ2-2 - TRBV11-2 -
CASTLGSRQLDYEQYF TGTGCCAGCACCTTGGGATCAAGACAGTTAGACTACGAGCAGTACTTC TRBJ2-7 - TRBV7-8 -
CASSPRDRGNTEAFF TGTGCCAGCAGCCCCCGGGACAGGGGAAACACTGAAGCTTTCTTT TRBJ1-1 - TRBV5-4 TRBD1
CASSEGGNSPLHF TGCGCCAGCAGTGAGGGAGGGAATTCACCCCTCCACTTT TRBJ1-6 - TRBV10-1 -
CASSLGLQNTEAFF TGCGCCAGCAGCCTGGGACTGCAGAACACTGAAGCTTTCTTT TRBJ1-1 - TRBV5-1 -
CASSQETSAGNPLRETQYF TGTGCCAGCAGCCAAGAGACTAGCGCGGGAAACCCTCTCAGAGAGACCCAGTACTTC TRBJ2-5 - TRBV14 TRBD2
CASSIADTLNQPQHF TGTGCCAGTAGTATCGCGGACACTTTGAATCAGCCCCAGCATTTT TRBJ1-5 - TRBV19 -
CASSEALPDTEQYF TGTGCCAGCAGTGAAGCGCTTCCGGACACCGAGCAGTACTTC TRBJ2-7 - TRBV6-1 -
CATSPSRGAWNTQYF TGTGCCACCAGCCCTAGTCGGGGGGCTTGGAATACGCAGTATTTT TRBJ2-3 - TRBV15 -